The 10 T cell receptor beta chains below come from one sample, sequenced in a study of cytotoxic CD8 clonotypes in ibrutinib-treated CLL. Generated by immunoSEQ multiplex PCR, the TCRdb table keeps only in-frame clones and is missing some. Among fewer than 100,000 clones listed, about 76% were seen once. The material sequenced was PBMCs, taken after 12 months of ibrutinib treatment. Every receptor here comes from a human donor with chronic lymphocytic leukemia.

This chain uses TRBV11-3 with TRBJ2-5; possibly TRBD2 for D (6 bases). Germline CDR1 SGHNT, CDR2 YENEEA. The CDR3 is made up of 12 amino acids. The V end lost 5 bases, the J end lost 5 bases, and 9 bases lay between the germline ends. The CDR3 region is CASSHRGETQYF. The DNA for the CDR3 is TGTGCCAGCAGCCACCGGGGGGAGACCCAGTACTTC.

The chain recombines TRBV7-8 with TRBJ1-4, with TRBD1 matching over 9 bases. V lost 5 bases, J lost 10 bases, and 14 bases stayed unmatched. This CDR3 has 16 residues. The V gene's germline CDR1 is SGHVS and CDR2 FQNEAQ. CDR3 protein: CASSRPDPGQGGKLFF. CDR3 sequence (DNA): TGTGCCAGCAGCAGACCGGACCCGGGACAGGGAGGAAAACTGTTTTTT.

The chain carries TRBV28 and TRBJ1-1; tentative D call: TRBD1 (5 bases). This CDR3 has 11 amino acids. In germline, CDR1 is MDHEN, CDR2 SYDVKM. V lost 8 bases and J lost 10, with 14 bases in between. The CDR3 DNA reads TGTGCCAGCGGCACCCCAAGGGGAGCTTTCTTT. Residues: CASGTPRGAFF.

This chain links TRBV30 with TRBJ2-5, with TRBD1 identical over 11 bases. This CDR3 contains 16 residues. Germline values: CDR1 GTSNPN, CDR2 SVGIG (reference sequence). J was trimmed by 2 bases and V by 1 base; bases with no gene match: 6. Here the CDR3 DNA reads TGTGCCTGGAGTGCCGGACAGGGGGCTAGTCAAGAGACCCAGTACTTC. Translating it yields CAWSAGQGASQETQYF.

The rearrangement links TRBV7-9 to TRBJ2-2; D unresolved. V was cut by 3 bases and J by 6 bases, with 11 bases left in between. The CDR3 spans 14 residues. Germline V gene lookup returns CDR1 SEHNR and CDR2 FQNEAQ (reference sequence). The CDR3 DNA is TGTGCCAGCAGCTTGGGGTTTATCCCCGGGGAGCTGTTTTTT. It yields the protein CASSLGFIPGELFF.

The CDR3 DNA reads TGTGCCAGCAGCTCGACCACCATGGAGCAGTTCTTC. Amino acids: CASSSTTMEQFF. The chain has TRBV5-4 and TRBJ2-1; D gene unclear. The V gene lost 3 bases and the J gene lost 10 bases, with 11 bases spanning the gap. Germline-derived CDR1 and CDR2 are SGHNT and YYREEE (reference sequence). This CDR3 has 12 residues.

Many counts were recorded for this clone. The chain recombines TRBV4-1 with TRBJ2-3, with TRBD2 matching over 14 bases. J was trimmed by 4 bases and V by 3 bases; bases with no gene match: 3. CDR3 length equals 16 residues. Germline values: CDR1 MGHRA, CDR2 YSYEKL. The CDR3 loop is CASSQGLAGAADTQYF. In nucleotides, the CDR3 is TGCGCCAGCAGCCAGGGACTAGCGGGGGCCGCAGATACGCAGTATTTT.

The V call is TRBV5-1, the J call TRBJ2-7; 7 bases map to TRBD1. Per the germline V gene, CDR1 is SGHRS and CDR2 is YFSETQ. This CDR3 contains 14 residues. V gave up 3 bases and J gave up 5 bases; unmatched junction bases: 8. CDR3 protein: CASSSAGTDHEQYF. CDR3 sequence (DNA): TGCGCCAGCAGCTCGGCCGGGACAGACCACGAGCAGTACTTC.

The chain couples TRBV19 to TRBJ2-2; 9 nucleotides align to TRBD1. With V trimmed by 1 base and J by 4 bases, 1 base remained unmatched. The CDR3 spans 15 residues. Germline CDR1 reads LNHDA; CDR2 reads SQIVND (reference sequence). CDR3 nucleotides: TGTGCCAGTAGTATAGGACAGGGGGGCACCGGGGAGCTGTTTTTT. This translates into CASSIGQGGTGELFF.

CDR3: CAWGRGDSLGQPQHF. In DNA, the CDR3 is TGTGCCTGGGGCCGCGGGGACAGCCTTGGACAGCCCCAGCATTTT. This sequence joins TRBV30 and TRBJ1-5; 7 bases are shared with TRBD1. After removal of 5 bases from V and 7 bases from J, the junction contained 14 bases not matched to a gene. There are 15 residues in the CDR3. Germline values: CDR1 GTSNPN, CDR2 SVGIG (reference sequence).